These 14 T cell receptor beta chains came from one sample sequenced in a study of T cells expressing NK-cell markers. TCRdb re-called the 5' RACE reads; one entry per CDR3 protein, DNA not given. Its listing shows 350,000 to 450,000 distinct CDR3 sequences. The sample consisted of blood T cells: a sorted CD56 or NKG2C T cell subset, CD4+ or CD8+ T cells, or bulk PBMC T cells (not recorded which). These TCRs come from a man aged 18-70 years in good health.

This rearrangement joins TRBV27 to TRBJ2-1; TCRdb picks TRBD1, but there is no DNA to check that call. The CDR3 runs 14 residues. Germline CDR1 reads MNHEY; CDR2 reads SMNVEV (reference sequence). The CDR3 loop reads CASRDGGANNEQFF.

The CDR3 loop reads CASSVGGTISSYEQYF. The rearrangement links TRBV9 to TRBJ2-7; TCRdb lists TRBD2, though no DNA is available to test this call. The CDR3 length is 16 residues. Germline V gives CDR1 SGDLS, CDR2 YYNGEE.

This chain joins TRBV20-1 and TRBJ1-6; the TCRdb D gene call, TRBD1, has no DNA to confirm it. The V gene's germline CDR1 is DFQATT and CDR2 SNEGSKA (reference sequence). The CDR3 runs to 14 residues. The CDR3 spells CSASDRVTNSPLHF.

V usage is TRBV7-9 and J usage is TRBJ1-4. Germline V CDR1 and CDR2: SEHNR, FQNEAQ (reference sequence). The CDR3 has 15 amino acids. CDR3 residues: CASSPSRTINEKLFF.

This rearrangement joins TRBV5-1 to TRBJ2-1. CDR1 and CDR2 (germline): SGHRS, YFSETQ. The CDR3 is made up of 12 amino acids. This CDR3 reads CASSFDRYWQFF. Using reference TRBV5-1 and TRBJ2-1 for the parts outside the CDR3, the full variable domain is KAGVTQTPRYLIKTRGQQVTLSCSPISGHRSVSWYQQTPGQGLQFLFEYFSETQRNKGNFPGRFSGRQFSNSRSEMNVSTLELGDSALYLCASSFDRYWQFFGPGTRLTVL.

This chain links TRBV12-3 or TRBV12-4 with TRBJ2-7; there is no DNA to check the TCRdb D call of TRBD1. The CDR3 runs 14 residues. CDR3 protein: CASSFDRGYHEQYF.

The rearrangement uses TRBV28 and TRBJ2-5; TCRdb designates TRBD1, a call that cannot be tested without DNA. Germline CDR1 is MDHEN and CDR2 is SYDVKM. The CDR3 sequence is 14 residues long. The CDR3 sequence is CASKPAGERETQYF.

This CDR3 reads CASRGGRGLYEQYF. The chain employs TRBV5-8 and TRBJ2-7; the D call from TCRdb, TRBD1, cannot be confirmed without DNA. The CDR3 is made up of 14 amino acids. Germline values: CDR1 SGHTS, CDR2 YDEGEE.

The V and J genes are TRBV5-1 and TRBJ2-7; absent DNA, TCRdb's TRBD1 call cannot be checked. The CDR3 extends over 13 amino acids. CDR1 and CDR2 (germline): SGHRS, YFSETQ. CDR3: CASTGGASYEQYF.

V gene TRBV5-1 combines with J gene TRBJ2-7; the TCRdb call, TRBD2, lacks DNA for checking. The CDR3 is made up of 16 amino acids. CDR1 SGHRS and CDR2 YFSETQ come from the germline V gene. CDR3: CASSLLAGRGGNEQYF.

This CDR3 is CASSLYPAGGPYEQYF. The V and J genes are TRBV5-1 and TRBJ2-7; without DNA, the TCRdb call of TRBD1 cannot be checked. The CDR3 is 16 residues long. Germline values: CDR1 SGHRS, CDR2 YFSETQ.

This CDR3 is CASREVSANNEQFF. The rearrangement uses TRBV5-1 and TRBJ2-1; absent DNA, TCRdb's TRBD2 call cannot be checked. Germline lookup yields CDR1 SGHRS and CDR2 YFSETQ. The CDR3 consists of 14 residues.

CDR3 residues: CASSQDYDGGQGLSSPLHF. The V and J genes are TRBV3-1 and TRBJ1-6; TCRdb returns TRBD1, unconfirmable since there is no DNA. Looked up from germline, CDR1 is LGHDT and CDR2 is YNNKEL (reference sequence). The CDR3 contains 19 residues.

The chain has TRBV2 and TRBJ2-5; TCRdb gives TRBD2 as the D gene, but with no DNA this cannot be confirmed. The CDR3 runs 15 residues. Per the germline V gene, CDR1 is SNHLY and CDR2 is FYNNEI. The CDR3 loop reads CASKERGVGEGPQYF.